This T cell receptor beta chain was observed in a study of OX40 agonist ivuxolimab in advanced cancers. The wider study: Eligibility rules accepted prior anti-PD-1, anti-PD-L1 or anti-CTLA-4 therapy, and under 45% had some. Findings and limits, study-wide: Clonal expansion was seen in CD4+ and CD8+ blood T cells by week 6 at 0.1 to 3.0 mg/kg. Normalized expansion of T-cell clones was also low for some nonresponders.

Comments on this clone: Its specificity is not known.

The protocol was immunoSEQ multiplex PCR, while the TCRdb copy is restricted to in-frame clones and leaves out a portion. The sample comprises tens of thousands of clones, 65% to 90% of which are singletons, and approximately 1.9% rests with the top ten. Trimming cost V 5 bases and J 3 bases; bases outside gene matches: 10. The germline gives CDR1 SGHRS, CDR2 YFSETQ. CDR3 length: 16 residues. The TCR originated in an adult with an advanced solid tumor such as melanoma, head and neck, liver or kidney cancer. The specimen was CD4+ or CD8+ T cells sorted from blood, collected in a trial of the OX40 agonist ivuxolimab. This rearrangement joins TRBV5-1 to TRBJ2-3, with 9 bases matching TRBD1. CDR3 in DNA: TGCGCCAGCAGACCCGGGGGACAGGGACTGACAGATACGCAGTATTTT. Protein product: CASRPGGQGLTDTQYF.